This TCR beta chain derives from a study of blood T cells in healthy people across ages. Across the study: About one barcoded beta molecule per two T cells came from capture by template switching.

About this clonotype itself: Its antigen remains unknown.

Primed by a sample-barcoded 5' primer and a J-beta primer mix, a second PCR proceeded for about 6 to 11 cycles. TCRdb processed the 5' RACE reads anew with MiXCR; each CDR3 protein has one entry. The table has fewer than 1,200,000 distinct CDR3 sequences, approximately 26% seen once. Notes on the study in general: Naive CD4+ cell counts and diversity both ran higher in long-lived than in aged donors.

Trimming took 0 bases from V and 5 from J, leaving 17 bases between them. This CDR3 has 16 amino acids. The germline CDR1 and CDR2 sequences are SGHDT and YYEEEE. These same records also appear under a second study, on T cells of mothers and their children. That paper adds: Each child contributed roughly 3 million TCR beta CDR3 reads, while each mother contributed over 9 million. Thymic selection, a shaping force on TCR recombination output, acts similarly in related and unrelated pairs.

This receptor was identified in a girl aged 2 to 10 in good health. Sequencing used blood. The chain has TRBV5-6 and TRBJ2-5; D gene ambiguous. CDR3: CASSLGRTDGTETQYF. The CDR3 DNA reads TGTGCCAGCAGCTTGGGTCGGACGGACGGTACGGAGACCCAGTACTTC.